These T cell receptor beta chains were read from a single sample in a study of T cell responses to AZD1222 COVID-19 vaccine. Repertoires were generated with immunoSEQ multiplex PCR, while TCRdb's copy carries only in-frame clones and drops some. The data hold tens of thousands of clones, with over 60% observed a single time. The material sequenced was peripheral blood, taken on day 0 of AZD1222 vaccination. The receptors derive from an adult in good health. Each CDR3 is given with its conserved first and last residue. The D gene is left open where the match is weak. Clone size, where shown, is once, few, many, or a class for clones that have expanded.

d_gene,abundance,v_gene,j_gene,CDR3nt,CDR3aa
TRBD2,few,TRBV7-6,TRBJ2-5,TGTGCCAGCAGCCGGTTTGTAGCGGGGGACCAAGAGACCCAGTACTTC,CASSRFVAGDQETQYF
TRBD1,-,TRBV2,TRBJ1-5,TGTGCCAGAGGGACAGGGAAGAGCAATCAGCCCCAGCATTTT,CARGTGKSNQPQHF
TRBD1,-,TRBV7-3,TRBJ2-1,TGTGCCAGCAGCTTAATCAGGGGGAATGAGCAGTTCTTC,CASSLIRGNEQFF
-,few,TRBV10-2,TRBJ1-4,TGCGCCAGCAGTGACTCCCATGAAAAACTGTTTTTT,CASSDSHEKLFF
-,-,TRBV2,TRBJ2-4,TGTGCCAGCAGACCCAGGGGGGAGGGTGAGGGTAGAAACATTCAGTACTTC,CASRPRGEGEGRNIQYF
-,-,TRBV7-6,TRBJ1-3,TGTGCCAGCAGCTTAGAAACTCAGGCAGGGTATAGAAACACCATATATTTT,CASSLETQAGYRNTIYF
-,-,TRBV19,TRBJ1-2,TGTGCCAGTACCACGTTTTCGGGGAACTATGGCTACACCTTC,CASTTFSGNYGYTF
-,-,TRBV7-7,TRBJ1-4,TGTGCTAGCAGACAAGAAGCAACTAATGAAAAACTGTTTTTT,CASRQEATNEKLFF
-,-,TRBV23-1,TRBJ2-5,TGCGCCAGTATTCCAATCGGACAGTGTGTTGGAGAGACCCAGTACTTC,CASIPIGQCVGETQYF
-,-,TRBV7-3,TRBJ1-2,TGTGCCAGCAGCTTGGGCCAGGACTATGGCTACACCTTC,CASSLGQDYGYTF
TRBD1,-,TRBV19,TRBJ1-5,TGTGCCAGTAGTATCACAGGGGATCAGCCCCAGCATTTT,CASSITGDQPQHF
-,-,TRBV10-2,TRBJ2-3,TGCGCCAGCAGTGAGACTGATTGGGGCGGGGTGACAGATACGCAGTATTTT,CASSETDWGGVTDTQYF
-,-,TRBV7-2,TRBJ1-3,TGTGCCAGCACTCCCAGGGATCGATACTCTGGAAACACCATATATTTT,CASTPRDRYSGNTIYF
TRBD1,-,TRBV3-1/TRBV3-2,TRBJ1-5,TGTGCCAGCAGCCCTTTCCGGACAGGGAATCAGCCCCAGCATTTT,CASSPFRTGNQPQHF
-,-,TRBV21-1,TRBJ2-4,TGTGCCAGCAGCATACGGACAGGGCTAGCCAAAAACATTCAGTACTTC,CASSIRTGLAKNIQYF
-,once,TRBV7-9,TRBJ1-4,TGTGCCAGCAGCGGTGGGACGCCCCATAATGAAAAACTGTTTTTT,CASSGGTPHNEKLFF
-,-,TRBV18,TRBJ1-2,TGTGCCAGCTCACCCACAGGGAAGAGGGACTATGGCTACACCTTC,CASSPTGKRDYGYTF
TRBD1,-,TRBV30,TRBJ1-2,TGTGCCTGGAGCCCCGACAGGGACTATGGCTACACCTTC,CAWSPDRDYGYTF
-,-,TRBV2,TRBJ1-6,TGTGCCAGCAGTGAAGTGATTTTGTCAGACGATACAGTTTATAATTCACCCCTCCACTTT,CASSEVILSDDTVYNSPLHF
-,once,TRBV6-6,TRBJ1-3,TGTGCCAGCAGTCAATCAATCCAGACAAAATCCGGAAACACCATATATTTT,CASSQSIQTKSGNTIYF
TRBD2,-,TRBV9,TRBJ2-3,TGTGCCAGCAGTCCCCTAGCGGGGGGGCAAGATACGCAGTATTTT,CASSPLAGGQDTQYF
-,once,TRBV7-9,TRBJ2-7,TGTGCCAGCAGCCCGTGGGGTACTGACTACGAGCAGTACTTC,CASSPWGTDYEQYF
TRBD1,-,TRBV30,TRBJ1-2,TGTGCCTGGAGTGTACAAGGACAGGGAGGGCTCTATGGCTACACCTTC,CAWSVQGQGGLYGYTF
TRBD2,-,TRBV3-1/TRBV3-2,TRBJ2-1,TGTGCCAGCAGTCCTCTAGCGGGGGGGCTTGAGCAGTTCTTC,CASSPLAGGLEQFF
-,-,TRBV4-1,TRBJ2-1,TGCGCCAGCAGGGCCCCAGGGGGGCAGGGCAATGAGCAGTTCTTC,CASRAPGGQGNEQFF
-,-,TRBV2,TRBJ1-6,TGTGCCAGCAGTGTAAACAGTTATAATTCACCCCTCCACTTT,CASSVNSYNSPLHF
TRBD1,-,TRBV14,TRBJ1-1,TGTGCCAGCAGCCATCGGACAGGGGGGGGTTTTCTCCCGGTTACTGAAGCTTTCTTT,CASSHRTGGGFLPVTEAFF
-,-,TRBV5-4,TRBJ1-5,TGTGCCAGCACCCATTGCAGCCCTCAGCCCCAGCATTTT,CASTHCSPQPQHF
TRBD2,-,TRBV29-1,TRBJ2-2,TGCAGCGTTGAATTCCCCGAGCGGGGGAATTCCGGGGAGCTGTTTTTT,CSVEFPERGNSGELFF
-,-,TRBV6-5,TRBJ2-6,TGTGCCAGCAGTTATGAAAGGGCTGGGGCCAACGTCCTGACTTTC,CASSYERAGANVLTF
-,-,TRBV11-2,TRBJ1-1,TGTGCCAGCACCAGAGAGTACACTGAAGCTTTCTTT,CASTREYTEAFF
-,once,TRBV18,TRBJ2-7,TGTGCCAGCTCACGAGATCAGGGATATCGCTACGAGCAGTACTTC,CASSRDQGYRYEQYF
-,few,TRBV5-5,TRBJ2-7,TGTGCCAGCTATGGCAGGATCCAGTACTTC,CASYGRIQYF
-,-,TRBV14,TRBJ2-2,TGTGCCAGCAGCCAAGGGCAGGCTAACACCGGGGAGCTGTTTTTT,CASSQGQANTGELFF
-,once,TRBV10-3,TRBJ2-7,TGTGCCACCGAAGCGGACGGAGGAAAGATAGCCTACGAGCAGTACTTC,CATEADGGKIAYEQYF
TRBD2,-,TRBV7-3,TRBJ2-5,TGTGCCAGCAGCTTAGGGCTAGCGGGGGCCAAGGAGACCCAGTACTTC,CASSLGLAGAKETQYF
-,few,TRBV5-1,TRBJ2-1,TGCGCCAGCAGCCGGGGAAGGGTAAGGGACGACACCCCGTACAATGAGCAGTTCTTC,CASSRGRVRDDTPYNEQFF
-,-,TRBV5-1,TRBJ1-4,TGCGCCAGCAGCTTGGCAGGGGTTGGTGAAAAACTGTTTTTT,CASSLAGVGEKLFF
-,-,TRBV27,TRBJ1-5,TGTGCCAGCAGACCCCGGCCGGGCAATCAGCCCCAGCATTTT,CASRPRPGNQPQHF
-,-,TRBV11-2,TRBJ2-7,TGTGCCAGCAGCCAAAACCGGGACAACCACGAGCAGTACTTC,CASSQNRDNHEQYF
-,-,TRBV4-1,TRBJ2-5,TGCGCCAGCAGCGCCCCAGCTAAGTTAGAGACCCAGTACTTC,CASSAPAKLETQYF
-,-,TRBV6-1,TRBJ2-3,TGTGCCAGCAGTGAACCCGATACGCAGTATTTT,CASSEPDTQYF
TRBD2,-,TRBV30,TRBJ2-1,TGTGCCTGGAGGGTAGACGCGGGGGGGAGGTACAATGAGCAGTTCTTC,CAWRVDAGGRYNEQFF
-,-,TRBV7-3,TRBJ2-3,TGTGCCAGCAGCCTACCTGGGGGCACGCAGTATTTT,CASSLPGGTQYF